A single sample gave rise to the 28 T cell receptor beta chains below, sequenced in a study of beta chain features in type 1 diabetes. Points from the study as a whole: Within each of all four CD4+ subsets, Type 1 diabetes patients had TCRB CDR3s that were moderately but significantly shorter.

cDNA synthesis used the whole RNA isolate, giving expressed TCRB sequences. The assay was immunoSEQ multiplex PCR, and TCRdb's table has in-frame clones only and misses some. The table has more than 300,000 clones, about a tenth seen once; the top ten hold more than 0.8%. The antigens for these receptors are not known. The source material was central memory CD4+ T cells from blood. Receptors originate from a man in his thirties or forties with type 1 diabetes.

J is TRBJ2-5 and V is TRBV21-1; the table's D call, TRBD1, has no DNA check behind it. TRBV21-1 is a pseudogene. The CDR3 has 16 amino acids. This CDR3 is CASSKEARGIQETQYF. Written as DNA, the CDR3 is TGTGCCAGCAGCAAAGAGGCGAGGGGGATCCAAGAGACCCAGTACTTC.

V gene TRBV9 combines with J gene TRBJ1-1; D might be TRBD1 (5 bases). Germline V gene data show CDR1 as SGDLS and CDR2 as YYNGEE. Trimming removed 3 bases at V and 1 base at J, with 13 bases between. The CDR3 spans 15 residues. The CDR3 bases are TGTGCCAGCAGCGGATTAGGGGCCACGAACACTGAAGCTTTCTTT. As protein: CASSGLGATNTEAFF.

This clone was seen ten or more times. The chain employs TRBV14 and TRBJ2-3, with 11 bases lining up with TRBD2. This CDR3 is built from 16 residues. Germline-derived CDR1 and CDR2 are SGHDN and FVKESK. V dropped 4 bases and J dropped 0; count of bases not matched to a gene: 3. CDR3 residues: CASSRLAGHSTDTQYF. The CDR3 nucleotides read TGTGCCAGCAGCCGACTAGCGGGACATAGCACAGATACGCAGTATTTT.

Written as DNA, the CDR3 is TGTGCCACCAGCAGAGCTTCTCAGGGGGCGGATACGCAGTATTTT. Its protein product is CATSRASQGADTQYF. V usage is TRBV15 and J usage is TRBJ2-3; TRBD1 matches 8 bases. CDR1 and CDR2 from the germline V gene are LNHNV and YYDKDF (reference sequence). The CDR3 extends over 15 amino acids. J gave up 6 bases and V 1 base, and 6 bases lay outside the gene matches.

The gene calls are TRBV2 and TRBJ2-5; a possible D gene is TRBD1 (6 bases). From germline, CDR1 is SNHLY and CDR2 FYNNEI. V was cut by 3 bases and J by 6 bases, with 8 bases left in between. This CDR3 spans 12 amino acids. The CDR3 protein is CASSDRGQTQYF. In DNA form, the CDR3 reads TGTGCCAGCAGTGACAGGGGCCAGACCCAGTACTTC.

This clone was seen more than once but under ten times. The chain links TRBV4-3 to TRBJ2-1; the match to TRBD2 covers 12 bases. The CDR3 runs 16 residues. With V trimmed by 4 bases and J by 6 bases, 7 bases remained unmatched. Germline CDR1 is LGHNA and CDR2 is YSLEER. CDR3 loop: CASSLELAGGRNEQFF. DNA of the CDR3: TGCGCCAGCAGCCTTGAACTAGCGGGGGGACGCAATGAGCAGTTCTTC.

J is TRBJ1-2 and V is TRBV29-1, with TRBD1 identical over 8 bases. This CDR3 is built from 15 residues. Trimming took 2 bases from V and 2 from J; bases not matched to a gene: 7. Germline V gene sequence: CDR1 SQVTM, CDR2 ANQGSEA. The CDR3 spells CSVEPRDRQNYGYTF. The DNA for the CDR3 is TGCAGCGTTGAACCTCGGGACAGGCAGAACTATGGCTACACCTTC.

In this sample, this clone turned up a few times. V usage is TRBV18 and J usage is TRBJ1-4; 10 bases map to TRBD1. The germline gives CDR1 KGHSH, CDR2 LQKENI. The CDR3 runs 14 residues. After removal of 4 bases from V and 8 bases from J, the junction contained 4 bases not matched to a gene. The CDR3 protein is CASSRDRGGEKLFF. The CDR3 DNA is TGTGCCAGCTCACGGGACAGGGGCGGCGAAAAACTGTTTTTT.

This clone was counted a few times. The chain uses TRBV5-1 and TRBJ2-5; D remains ambiguous. V was clipped by 1 base and J by 0 bases, with 7 bases between them. This CDR3 has 14 residues. Germline values: CDR1 SGHRS, CDR2 YFSETQ. The CDR3 sequence is CASSLSDDQETQYF. The CDR3 DNA sequence: TGCGCCAGCAGCTTGAGTGACGACCAAGAGACCCAGTACTTC.

This clone was seen more than once but under ten times. The gene calls are TRBV5-1 and TRBJ1-1; D is undetermined. Germline V gene sequence: CDR1 SGHRS, CDR2 YFSETQ. With 5 bases removed from V and 8 bases from J, the gap between germline ends came to 25 bases. This CDR3 has 16 amino acids. The CDR3 DNA sequence: TGCGCCAGCAGAAGGTTCGGGCCCCTCGGGCCGGGAGAAGCTTTCTTT. Translating it yields CASRRFGPLGPGEAFF.

This clone occurred a few times. The J gene is TRBJ1-5, the V gene TRBV6-1; 8 bases map to TRBD1. Germline CDR1 reads MNHNS; CDR2 reads SASEGT. V was clipped by 7 bases and J by 7 bases; unmatched bases: 9. The CDR3 has 14 amino acids. The CDR3 nucleotides are TGTGCCAGCAAAAGGGGACAGGAAGCCCAGCCCCAGCATTTT. It translates to CASKRGQEAQPQHF.

In its sample, this clone was seen a few times. This chain joins TRBV27 and TRBJ1-6, with a possible D match to TRBD1 (5 bases). Germline CDR1 is MNHEY and CDR2 is SMNVEV (reference sequence). The ends were cut back, 7 bases at V and 7 bases at J, with 17 bases in the middle. This CDR3 has 15 amino acids. The CDR3 region is CASTRRQPLNSPLHF. CDR3 DNA sequence: TGTGCCAGCACCCGAAGACAGCCCTTGAATTCACCCCTCCACTTT.

The V call is TRBV7-2, the J call TRBJ2-7, with 8 bases aligning to TRBD1. Germline V gene data show CDR1 as SGHTA and CDR2 as FQGNSA. This CDR3 has 15 residues. V lost 2 bases and J lost 5; bases outside the gene matches: 8. CDR3 in amino acids: CASSLSQGAWDEQYF. The CDR3 DNA reads as TGTGCCAGCAGCTTAAGCCAGGGGGCCTGGGACGAGCAGTACTTC.

The gene calls are TRBV18 and TRBJ1-4; tentative D call: TRBD1 (5 bases). With 5 bases removed from V and 6 bases from J, the gap between germline ends came to 16 bases. This CDR3 spans 15 amino acids. The germline CDR1 and CDR2 sequences are KGHSH and LQKENI. CDR3 residues: CASSSQGRLDEKLFF. The CDR3 DNA reads TGTGCCAGCTCATCTCAGGGAAGGCTTGATGAAAAACTGTTTTTT.

This clone has only a few counts. The chain joins TRBV7-9 to TRBJ1-4, with D possibly being TRBD1 (6 bases). V dropped 6 bases and J dropped 8 bases, with 13 bases sitting between them. Germline V CDR1 and CDR2: SEHNR, FQNEAQ (reference sequence). The CDR3 loop spans 13 amino acids. CDR3 amino acids: CASSRGQKEKLFF. The CDR3 DNA follows: TGTGCCAGCAGTCGCGGACAGAAAGAAAAACTGTTTTTT.

The gene calls are TRBV6-6 and TRBJ1-1; D possibly corresponds to TRBD1 (5 bases). The CDR3 sequence is 14 residues long. V was clipped by 6 bases and J by 0 bases, with 11 bases between them. Looked up from germline, CDR1 is MNHNY and CDR2 is SVGAGI (reference sequence). The DNA for the CDR3 is TGTGCCAGCAGAGAGGGACTCATGAACACTGAAGCTTTCTTT. It yields the protein CASREGLMNTEAFF.

The rearrangement links TRBV5-4 to TRBJ2-3; 9 nucleotides align to TRBD2. CDR1 and CDR2 (germline): SGHNT, YYREEE (reference sequence). V shed 0 bases and J 1 base; nucleotides not matched to a gene: 9. This CDR3 is 18 amino acids long. In DNA, the CDR3 is TGTGCCAGCAGCTTGGTCGGCGGGGGGGCTCCTGGCACAGATACGCAGTATTTT. This sequence encodes CASSLVGGGAPGTDTQYF.

This clone has more than one count but fewer than ten. The chain employs TRBV19 and TRBJ1-1; perhaps TRBD1 as D (6 bases). The CDR3 has 15 residues. CDR1 and CDR2 from the germline V gene are LNHDA and SQIVND (reference sequence). Trimming took 4 bases from V and 0 from J, leaving 12 bases between them. The CDR3 nucleotides are TGTGCCAGTAGTACAGCAGGGGCCATGAACACTGAAGCTTTCTTT. Translation: CASSTAGAMNTEAFF.

Only a few counts were recorded for this clone. The gene calls are TRBV19 and TRBJ1-4; D possibly corresponds to TRBD1 (5 bases). Per germline, CDR1 LNHDA and CDR2 SQIVND (reference sequence). The germline V and J ends were trimmed by 9 bases and 6 bases, with 17 bases remaining between them. CDR3 length: 14 amino acids. The CDR3 loop is CASSIEGGDEKLFF. The CDR3 bases are TGTGCCAGCTCAATTGAGGGAGGGGATGAAAAACTGTTTTTT.

There are a few counts of this clone. The V call is TRBV9, the J call TRBJ2-5; 7 nucleotides match TRBD2. J was trimmed by 5 bases and V by 0 bases; bases with no gene match: 7. This CDR3 comprises 15 residues. Germline V CDR1 and CDR2: SGDLS, YYNGEE. CDR3 sequence: CASSVAGGTRETQYF. CDR3 DNA sequence: TGTGCCAGCAGCGTAGCCGGGGGGACCCGCGAGACCCAGTACTTC.

The gene calls are TRBV7-2 and TRBJ2-7, with a possible D match to TRBD1 (5 bases). Germline V gives CDR1 SGHTA, CDR2 FQGNSA. The CDR3 is made up of 14 amino acids. The V gene lost 1 base and the J gene lost 2 bases, with 9 bases spanning the gap. The CDR3 bases are TGTGCCAGCAGCTTAGAACAGGCTACCTACGAGCAGTACTTC. Its translation is CASSLEQATYEQYF.

The table lists this clone with many counts. The CDR3 sequence: CASSGYSPEAFF. The CDR3 DNA follows: TGTGCCAGCAGCGGATACAGTCCTGAAGCTTTCTTT. This chain links TRBV7-2 with TRBJ1-1; no clear D gene. This CDR3 spans 12 amino acids. Trimming pared 5 bases from V and 6 bases from J, leaving 10 bases between. The germline gives CDR1 SGHTA, CDR2 FQGNSA.

The chain carries TRBV5-5 and TRBJ2-1; TRBD1 agrees at 8 bases. Germline-derived CDR1 and CDR2 are SGHKS and YYEKEE (reference sequence). The CDR3 has 14 amino acids. Unmatched junction bases numbered 3, after V lost 4 bases and J lost 3 bases. The CDR3 protein is CASSRGQDYNEQFF. The CDR3 DNA follows: TGTGCCAGCAGCAGGGGACAGGACTACAATGAGCAGTTCTTC.

There are a few counts of this clone. The chain recombines TRBV28 with TRBJ2-7; 7 nucleotides align to TRBD2. The CDR3 is made up of 14 amino acids. V was clipped by 5 bases and J by 0 bases; unmatched bases: 4. The germline V gene has CDR1 MDHEN and CDR2 SYDVKM. The CDR3 bases are TGTGCCAGCAGTCAAGCGGGAAGCTCCTACGAGCAGTACTTC. Its protein is CASSQAGSSYEQYF. The full variable domain, with the rest looked up from reference TRBV28 and TRBJ2-7, is DVKVTQSSRYLVKRTGEKVFLECVQDMDHENMFWYRQDPGLGLRLIYFSYDVKMKEKGDIPEGYSVSREKKERFSLILESASTNQTSMYLCASSQAGSSYEQYFGPGTRLTVT.

V gene TRBV29-1 combines with J gene TRBJ2-1, with TRBD2 identical over 7 bases. CDR3 length: 17 amino acids. The V and J ends lost 1 base and 0 bases, in that order; junction bases with no gene match: 9. Germline values: CDR1 SQVTM, CDR2 ANQGSEA. DNA for the CDR3: TGCAGCGTTGAAGCTTTGACTAGCCAAATCTCCTACAATGAGCAGTTCTTC. Its translation: CSVEALTSQISYNEQFF.

This clone was picked up a small number of times. The chain joins TRBV25-1 to TRBJ1-6; 8 bases align to TRBD1. Trimming took 2 bases from V and 8 from J; bases not matched to a gene: 8. CDR1 is MGHDK and CDR2 is SYGVNS in the germline V gene. This CDR3 contains 16 residues. This CDR3 reads CASSESGYRGDSPLHF. For the CDR3, the DNA is TGTGCCAGCAGTGAAAGTGGGTACAGGGGGGATTCACCCCTCCACTTT.

This clone showed up just a few times. This chain links TRBV6-1 with TRBJ2-3; 8 bases align to TRBD1. Unmatched junction bases numbered 12, after V lost 4 bases and J lost 0 bases. This CDR3 is 18 amino acids long. Germline assignment: CDR1 MNHNS and CDR2 SASEGT. CDR3 nucleotide sequence: TGTGCCAGCAGTGGACCTTACGGACAGGGCATCAGCACAGATACGCAGTATTTT. It is translated as CASSGPYGQGISTDTQYF.

In this sample, this clone turned up a few times. The J gene is TRBJ1-6, the V gene TRBV5-1; D not certain. The V end lost 3 bases, the J end lost 9 bases, and 7 bases lay between the germline ends. The CDR3 is 12 amino acids. The V gene's germline CDR1 is SGHRS and CDR2 YFSETQ. CDR3 sequence reads: CASSSESSPLHF. CDR3 coding DNA: TGCGCCAGCAGCTCTGAATCTTCACCCCTCCACTTT.